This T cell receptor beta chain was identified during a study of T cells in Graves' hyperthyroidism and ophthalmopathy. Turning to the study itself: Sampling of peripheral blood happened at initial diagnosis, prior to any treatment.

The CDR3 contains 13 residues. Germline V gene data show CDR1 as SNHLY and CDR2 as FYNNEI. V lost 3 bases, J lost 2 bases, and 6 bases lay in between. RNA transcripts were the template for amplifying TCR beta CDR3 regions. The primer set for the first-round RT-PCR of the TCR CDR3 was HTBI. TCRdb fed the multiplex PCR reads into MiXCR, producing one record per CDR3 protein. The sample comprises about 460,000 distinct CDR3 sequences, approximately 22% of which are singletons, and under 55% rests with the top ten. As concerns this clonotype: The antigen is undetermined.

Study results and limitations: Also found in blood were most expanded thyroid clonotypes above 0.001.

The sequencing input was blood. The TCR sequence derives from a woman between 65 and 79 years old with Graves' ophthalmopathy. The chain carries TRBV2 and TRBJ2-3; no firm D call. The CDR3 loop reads CASSDGITDTQYF. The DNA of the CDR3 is TGTGCCAGCAGTGACGGAATCACAGATACGCAGTATTTT.